This T cell receptor beta chain was sequenced for a study of blood T cell repertoires in COVID-19. Germline CDR1 KGHDR, CDR2 SFDVKD. The CDR3 totals 12 residues. V was pared by 9 bases and J by 9 bases, with 14 bases between. Libraries were prepared by immunoSEQ multiplex PCR; TCRdb keeps only in-frame clonotypes and omits some of them. The sample comprises some 530,000 clones, 75% to 90% of which are singletons, and more than 3% rests with the top ten. This chain links TRBV24-1 with TRBJ2-1; weak D call: TRBD1 (8 bases). This clonotype was sampled from a human donor in a cohort sampled during active COVID-19. The sequencing input was peripheral blood. In nucleotides, the CDR3 is TGTGCCACCTCACAGGGGGGGGGTGAGCAGTTCTTC. Encoded protein: CATSQGGGEQFF.